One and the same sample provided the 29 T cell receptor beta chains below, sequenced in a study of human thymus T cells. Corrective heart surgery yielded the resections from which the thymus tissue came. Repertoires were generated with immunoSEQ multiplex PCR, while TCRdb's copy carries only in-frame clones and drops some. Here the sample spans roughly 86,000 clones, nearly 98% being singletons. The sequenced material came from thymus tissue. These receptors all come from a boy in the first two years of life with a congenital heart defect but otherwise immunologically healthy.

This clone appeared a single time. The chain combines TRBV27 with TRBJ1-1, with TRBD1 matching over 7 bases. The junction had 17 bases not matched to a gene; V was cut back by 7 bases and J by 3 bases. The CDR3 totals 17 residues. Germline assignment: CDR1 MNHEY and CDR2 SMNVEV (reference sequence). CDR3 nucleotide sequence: TGTGCCAGCATAGCCCAAAGGACAGGACCATTTTACACTGAAGCTTTCTTT. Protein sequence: CASIAQRTGPFYTEAFF.

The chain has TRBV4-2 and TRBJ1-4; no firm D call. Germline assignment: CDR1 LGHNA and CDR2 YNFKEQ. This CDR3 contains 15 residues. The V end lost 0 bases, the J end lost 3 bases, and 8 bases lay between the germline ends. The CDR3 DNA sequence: TGTGCCAGCAGCCAAGATTTCCATCCTAATGAAAAACTGTTTTTT. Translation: CASSQDFHPNEKLFF.

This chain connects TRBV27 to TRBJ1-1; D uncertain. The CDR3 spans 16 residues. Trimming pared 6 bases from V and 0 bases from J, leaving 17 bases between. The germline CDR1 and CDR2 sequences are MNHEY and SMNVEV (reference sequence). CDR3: CASSANDDPMNTEAFF. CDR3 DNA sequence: TGTGCCAGCAGCGCTAATGACGACCCCATGAACACTGAAGCTTTCTTT.

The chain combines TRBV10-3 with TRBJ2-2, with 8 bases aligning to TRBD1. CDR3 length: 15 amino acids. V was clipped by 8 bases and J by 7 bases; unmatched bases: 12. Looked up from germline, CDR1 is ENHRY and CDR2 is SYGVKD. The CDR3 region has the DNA TGTGCCATCGCCCTTCAGGGGGCGCTTGGCGGGGAGCTGTTTTTT. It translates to CAIALQGALGGELFF.

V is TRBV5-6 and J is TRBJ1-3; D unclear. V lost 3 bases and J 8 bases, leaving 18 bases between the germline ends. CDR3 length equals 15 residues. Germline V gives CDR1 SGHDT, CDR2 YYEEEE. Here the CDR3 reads CASSSNAMGMDTIYF. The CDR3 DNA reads TGTGCCAGCAGCTCGAACGCTATGGGCATGGACACCATATATTTT.

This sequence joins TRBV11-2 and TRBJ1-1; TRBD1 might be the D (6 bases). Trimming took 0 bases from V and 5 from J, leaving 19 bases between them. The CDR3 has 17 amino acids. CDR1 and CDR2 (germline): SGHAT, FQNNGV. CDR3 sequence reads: CASSLEDWKRGWTEAFF. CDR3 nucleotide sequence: TGTGCCAGCAGCTTAGAGGATTGGAAAAGGGGGTGGACTGAAGCTTTCTTT.

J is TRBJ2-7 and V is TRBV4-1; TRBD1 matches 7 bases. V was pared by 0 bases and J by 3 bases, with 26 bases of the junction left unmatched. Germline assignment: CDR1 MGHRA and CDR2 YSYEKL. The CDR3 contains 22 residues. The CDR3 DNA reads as TGCGCCAGCAGCCAAGATTTCGCTGCGCGGACGTATGTTAGGGGGCGAGTCTACGAGCAGTACTTC. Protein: CASSQDFAARTYVRGRVYEQYF.

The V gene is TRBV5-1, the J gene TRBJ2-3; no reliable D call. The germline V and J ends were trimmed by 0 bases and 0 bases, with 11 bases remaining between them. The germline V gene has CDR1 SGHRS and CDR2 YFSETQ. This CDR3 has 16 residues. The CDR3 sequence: CASSLDSSSSTDTQYF. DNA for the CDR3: TGCGCCAGCAGCTTGGACAGTAGTTCTAGCACAGATACGCAGTATTTT.

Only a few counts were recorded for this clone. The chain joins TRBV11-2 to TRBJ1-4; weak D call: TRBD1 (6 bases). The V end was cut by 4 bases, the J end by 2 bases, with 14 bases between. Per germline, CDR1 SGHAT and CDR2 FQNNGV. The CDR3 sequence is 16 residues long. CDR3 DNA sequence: TGTGCCAGCAGCTCGAACGACAGGAGTACTAATGAAAAACTGTTTTTT. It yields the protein CASSSNDRSTNEKLFF.

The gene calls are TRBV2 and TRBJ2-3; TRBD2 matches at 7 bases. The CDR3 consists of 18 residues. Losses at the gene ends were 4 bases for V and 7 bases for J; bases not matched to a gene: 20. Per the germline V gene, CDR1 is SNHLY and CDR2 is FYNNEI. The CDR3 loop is CASSVFLGLSSRRHTQYF. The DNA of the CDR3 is TGTGCCAGCAGTGTTTTCCTGGGACTATCCTCTCGAAGACATACGCAGTATTTT.

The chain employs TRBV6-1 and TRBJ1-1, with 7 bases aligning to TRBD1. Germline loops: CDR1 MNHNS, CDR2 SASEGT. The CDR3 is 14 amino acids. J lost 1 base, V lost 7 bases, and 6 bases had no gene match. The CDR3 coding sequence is TGTGCCAGCATTATGACAGGGCAGAACACTGAAGCTTTCTTT. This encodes CASIMTGQNTEAFF.

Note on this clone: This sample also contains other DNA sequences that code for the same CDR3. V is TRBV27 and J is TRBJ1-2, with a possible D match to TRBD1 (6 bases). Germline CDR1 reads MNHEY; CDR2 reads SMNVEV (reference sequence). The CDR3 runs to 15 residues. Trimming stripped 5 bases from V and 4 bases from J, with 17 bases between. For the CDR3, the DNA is TGTGCCAGCAGTCAGACGTCTCAGGGGACCTATGGCTACACCTTC. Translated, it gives CASSQTSQGTYGYTF.

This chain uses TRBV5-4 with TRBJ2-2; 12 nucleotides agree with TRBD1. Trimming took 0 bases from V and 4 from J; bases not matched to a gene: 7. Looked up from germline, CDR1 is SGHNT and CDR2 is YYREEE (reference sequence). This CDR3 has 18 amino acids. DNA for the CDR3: TGTGCCAGCAGCTTGGCGGCTGCGGGACAGGGGGCCACCGGGGAGCTGTTTTTT. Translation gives CASSLAAAGQGATGELFF.

The CDR3 DNA reads TGTGCCACCACACCCAGAGGAGGGGGTGGTAGTTTCGTATATGGCTACACCTTC. Its protein is CATTPRGGGGSFVYGYTF. This chain links TRBV19 with TRBJ1-2, with D maybe TRBD1 (6 bases). This CDR3 contains 18 residues. V dropped 10 bases and J dropped 5 bases, with 32 bases sitting between them. The germline V gene has CDR1 LNHDA and CDR2 SQIVND (reference sequence).

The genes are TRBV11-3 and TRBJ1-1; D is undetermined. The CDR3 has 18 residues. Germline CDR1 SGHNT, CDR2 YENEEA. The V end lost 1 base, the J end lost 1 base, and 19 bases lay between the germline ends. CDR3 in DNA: TGTGCCAGCAGCTTAGTTGTTCCGGCCACGAGGGAGAACACTGAAGCTTTCTTT. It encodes CASSLVVPATRENTEAFF.

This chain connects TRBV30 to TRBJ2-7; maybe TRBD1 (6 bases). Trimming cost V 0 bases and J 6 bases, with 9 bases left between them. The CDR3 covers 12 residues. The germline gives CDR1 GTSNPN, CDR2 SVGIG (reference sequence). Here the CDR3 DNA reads TGTGCCTGGAGTGTAGCAGGGGTCGAGCAGTACTTC. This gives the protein CAWSVAGVEQYF. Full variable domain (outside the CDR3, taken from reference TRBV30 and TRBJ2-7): SQTIHQWPATLVQPVGSPLSLECTVEGTSNPNLYWYRQAAGRGLQLLFYSVGIGQISSEVPQNLSASRPQDRQFILSSKKLLLSDSGFYLCAWSVAGVEQYFGPGTRLTVT.

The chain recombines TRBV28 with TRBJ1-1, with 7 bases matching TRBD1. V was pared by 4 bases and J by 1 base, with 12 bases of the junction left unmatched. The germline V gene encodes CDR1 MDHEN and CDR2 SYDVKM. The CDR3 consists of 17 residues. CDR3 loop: CASSSPYRGVGNTEAFF. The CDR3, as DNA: TGTGCCAGCAGTTCTCCGTACAGGGGAGTAGGGAACACTGAAGCTTTCTTT. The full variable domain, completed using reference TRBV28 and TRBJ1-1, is DVKVTQSSRYLVKRTGEKVFLECVQDMDHENMFWYRQDPGLGLRLIYFSYDVKMKEKGDIPEGYSVSREKKERFSLILESASTNQTSMYLCASSSPYRGVGNTEAFFGQGTRLTVV.

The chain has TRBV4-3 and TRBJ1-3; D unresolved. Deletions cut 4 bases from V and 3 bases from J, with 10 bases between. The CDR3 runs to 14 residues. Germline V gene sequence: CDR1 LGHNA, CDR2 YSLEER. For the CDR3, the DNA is TGCGCCAGCAGCCTCGGGCCCATTGGAAACACCATATATTTT. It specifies CASSLGPIGNTIYF.

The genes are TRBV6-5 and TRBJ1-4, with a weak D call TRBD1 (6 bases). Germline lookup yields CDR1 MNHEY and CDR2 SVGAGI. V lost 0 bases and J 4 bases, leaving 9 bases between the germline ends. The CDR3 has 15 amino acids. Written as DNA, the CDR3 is TGTGCCAGCAGTTACTCTCACAGGGTTAATGAAAAACTGTTTTTT. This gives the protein CASSYSHRVNEKLFF.

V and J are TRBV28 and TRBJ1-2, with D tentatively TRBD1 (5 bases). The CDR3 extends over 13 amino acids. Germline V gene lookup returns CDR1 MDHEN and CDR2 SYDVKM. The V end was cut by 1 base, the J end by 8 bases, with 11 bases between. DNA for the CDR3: TGTGCCAGCAGTTTATCGGGGCAGGTCGGCTACACCTTC. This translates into CASSLSGQVGYTF.

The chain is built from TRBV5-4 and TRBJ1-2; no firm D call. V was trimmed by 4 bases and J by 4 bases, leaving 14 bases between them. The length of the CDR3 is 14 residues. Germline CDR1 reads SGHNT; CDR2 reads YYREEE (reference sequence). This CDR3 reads CASSAVDVGYGYTF. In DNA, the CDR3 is TGTGCCAGCAGCGCGGTTGACGTAGGCTATGGCTACACCTTC.

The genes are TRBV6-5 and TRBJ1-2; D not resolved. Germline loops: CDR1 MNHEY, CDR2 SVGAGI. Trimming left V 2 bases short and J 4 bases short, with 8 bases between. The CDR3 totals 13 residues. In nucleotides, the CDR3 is TGTGCCAGCAGTTACCTAGACCGCTATGGCTACACCTTC. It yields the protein CASSYLDRYGYTF.

CDR3 sequence: CASSLAAGTGNRNSPLHF. For the CDR3, the DNA is TGTGCCAGCAGCTTAGCGGCCGGGACAGGGAACAGAAATTCACCCCTCCACTTT. The rearrangement joins TRBV7-9 to TRBJ1-6, with 9 nucleotides matching TRBD1. The CDR3 runs to 18 residues. CDR1 and CDR2 from the germline V gene are SEHNR and FQNEAQ (reference sequence). The V and J ends lost 0 bases and 7 bases, in that order; junction bases with no gene match: 10.

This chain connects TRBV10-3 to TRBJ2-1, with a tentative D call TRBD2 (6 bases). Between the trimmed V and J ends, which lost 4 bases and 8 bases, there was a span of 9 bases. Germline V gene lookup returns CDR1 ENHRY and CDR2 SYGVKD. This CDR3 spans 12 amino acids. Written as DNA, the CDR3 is TGTGCCATCAGTGGCTGGGGGGATGAGCAGTTCTTC. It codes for CAISGWGDEQFF.

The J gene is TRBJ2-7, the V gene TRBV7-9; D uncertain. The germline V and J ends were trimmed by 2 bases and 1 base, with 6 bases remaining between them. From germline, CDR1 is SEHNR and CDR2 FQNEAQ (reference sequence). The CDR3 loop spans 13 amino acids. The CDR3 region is CASSLNRSYEQYF. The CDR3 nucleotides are TGTGCCAGCAGCTTAAACAGATCCTACGAGCAGTACTTC.

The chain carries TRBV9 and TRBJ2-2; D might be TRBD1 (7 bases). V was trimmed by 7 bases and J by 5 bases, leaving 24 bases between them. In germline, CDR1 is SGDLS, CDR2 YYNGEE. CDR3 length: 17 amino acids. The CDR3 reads CASLSEGHRGGTGELFF. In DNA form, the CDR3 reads TGTGCCAGCCTATCGGAGGGGCACAGGGGAGGAACCGGGGAGCTGTTTTTT. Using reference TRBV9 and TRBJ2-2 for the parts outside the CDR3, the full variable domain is DSGVTQTPKHLITATGQRVTLRCSPRSGDLSVYWYQQSLDQGLQFLIQYYNGEERAKGNILERFSAQQFPDLHSELNLSSLELGDSALYFCASLSEGHRGGTGELFFGEGSRLTVL.

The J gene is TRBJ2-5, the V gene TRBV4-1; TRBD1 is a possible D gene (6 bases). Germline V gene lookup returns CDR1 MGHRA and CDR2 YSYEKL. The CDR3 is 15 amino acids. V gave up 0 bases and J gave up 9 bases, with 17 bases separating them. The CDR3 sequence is CASSQDGDWTAAQYF. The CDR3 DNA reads TGCGCCAGCAGCCAAGATGGGGATTGGACAGCAGCCCAGTACTTC.

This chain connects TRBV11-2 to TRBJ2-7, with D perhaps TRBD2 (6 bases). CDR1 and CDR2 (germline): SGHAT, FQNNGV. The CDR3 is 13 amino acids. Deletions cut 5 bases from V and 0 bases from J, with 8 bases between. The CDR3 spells CASSVGLSYEQYF. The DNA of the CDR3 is TGTGCCAGCAGCGTGGGACTCTCCTACGAGCAGTACTTC.

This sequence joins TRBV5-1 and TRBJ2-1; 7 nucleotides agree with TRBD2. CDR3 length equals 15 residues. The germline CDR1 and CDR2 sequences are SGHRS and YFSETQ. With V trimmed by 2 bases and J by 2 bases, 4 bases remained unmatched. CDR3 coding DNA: TGCGCCAGCAGCTTCACGGGAGGTACCTACAATGAGCAGTTCTTC. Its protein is CASSFTGGTYNEQFF. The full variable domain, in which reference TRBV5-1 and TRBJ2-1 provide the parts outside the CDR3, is KAGVTQTPRYLIKTRGQQVTLSCSPISGHRSVSWYQQTPGQGLQFLFEYFSETQRNKGNFPGRFSGRQFSNSRSEMNVSTLELGDSALYLCASSFTGGTYNEQFFGPGTRLTVL.